This T cell receptor beta chain was captured by sequencing in a study of blood T cell repertoires in COVID-19. Study context: Donors in the United States, Italy and Spain gave samples during acute or convalescent COVID-19.

In germline, CDR1 is SGDLS, CDR2 YYNGEE. The V gene lost 3 bases and the J gene lost 5 bases, with 17 bases spanning the gap. The CDR3 sequence is 15 residues long. Data came from immunoSEQ multiplex PCR; TCRdb stores just in-frame clones and leaves some out. The sample shows over 110,000 clones, about four fifths of them seen only once. The receptor's source is a human donor in a cohort sampled during active COVID-19. This chain uses TRBV9 with TRBJ1-2, with a tentative D call TRBD1 (5 bases). Source material: peripheral blood. The CDR3 DNA follows: TGTGCCAGCAGCGCCCCGGGGGGGGATCGGTATGGCTACACCTTC. This codes for CASSAPGGDRYGYTF. The variable domain in full, completed from reference TRBV9 and TRBJ1-2, reads DSGVTQTPKHLITATGQRVTLRCSPRSGDLSVYWYQQSLDQGLQFLIQYYNGEERAKGNILERFSAQQFPDLHSELNLSSLELGDSALYFCASSAPGGDRYGYTFGSGTRLTVV.